Reported below is one T cell receptor (beta chain). The antigen remains unidentified. The data stem from a study of cytomegalovirus exposure and HLA in healthy donors. In the study overall: Unique TCR beta sequences numbering about 100 million came from some 200 million T cells in an earlier analysis.

Primers: 60 Vbeta forward and 13 Jbeta reverse. Profiling relied on immunoSEQ multiplex PCR, and the TCRdb table lists in-frame clones only, not all of them. Counted here are 77,000 or so clones, around 78% occurring once; the ten biggest clones make up approximately 1.6%. Study outcomes and limitations: The study recorded fewer than 200 TCR beta chains that were cytomegalovirus-associated. A later analysis found common viral pathogens apparently linked to several of the most significant clusters.

Sample: PBMCs. The TCR originated in a man between 40 and 49 years old in good health and CMV-seronegative.

The CDR3 DNA reads TGCAGCGCCGTGGAGGCAGGGGGTCGTACAGATACGCAGTATTTT. The encoded protein is CSAVEAGGRTDTQYF. This chain joins TRBV29-1 and TRBJ2-3; 7 bases are a match to TRBD1. This CDR3 is built from 15 residues. Per germline, CDR1 SQVTM and CDR2 ANQGSEA. J gave up 3 bases and V 7 bases, and 13 bases lay outside the gene matches.